These 20 T cell receptor beta chains came from one sample sequenced in a study of cytomegalovirus exposure and HLA in healthy donors. Primers included in the PCR were 60 Vbeta and 13 Jbeta primers. TCRdb's copy holds only in-frame clones and misses some; the assay was immunoSEQ multiplex PCR. The table shows over 100,000 clones, with around 64% occurring only once. Sequenced material: PBMCs. The receptors were gathered from a woman aged 25 to 45 in good health and CMV-seronegative.

The chain couples TRBV10-1 to TRBJ1-5, with a weak D call TRBD1 (5 bases). The germline V gene has CDR1 WNHNN and CDR2 SYGVQD (reference sequence). The CDR3 is made up of 17 amino acids. Trimming took 9 bases from V and 7 from J, leaving 28 bases between them. The CDR3 region is CASRRRAGRPLRQPQHF. The CDR3 bases are TGCGCCAGTCGCCGCAGGGCAGGGAGGCCCCTACGACAGCCCCAGCATTTT.

The sample holds a few counts of this clone. The V gene is TRBV4-1, the J gene TRBJ2-7; 9 bases align to TRBD2. Trimming cost V 2 bases and J 2 bases; bases outside gene matches: 13. The length of the CDR3 is 18 residues. Germline CDR1 MGHRA, CDR2 YSYEKL. The CDR3: CASSQFSASGITTYEQYF. The CDR3, as DNA: TGCGCCAGCAGCCAATTCTCCGCTAGCGGGATTACAACCTACGAGCAGTACTTC.

The chain is built from TRBV7-3 and TRBJ1-1, with 10 nucleotides matching TRBD1. The CDR3 contains 16 residues. Germline CDR1 reads SGHTA; CDR2 reads FQGTGA. Trimming at V came to 0 bases and at J to 6 bases, leaving 7 bases not matched to a gene. DNA of the CDR3: TGTGCCAGCAGCTTAACCGGAGACAGGGGGCTCTCTGAAGCTTTCTTT. It specifies CASSLTGDRGLSEAFF.

The chain combines TRBV28 with TRBJ1-1; 8 positions match TRBD1. CDR1 is MDHEN and CDR2 is SYDVKM in the germline V gene. The V segment lost 10 bases and the J segment 0 bases; nucleotides outside the gene matches: 13. This CDR3 is 16 amino acids long. CDR3 nucleotides: TGTGCCACCGTTGTCCACAGGGACAGGTTGAACACTGAAGCTTTCTTT. It is translated as CATVVHRDRLNTEAFF.

This clone was detected only a few times. The chain uses TRBV5-6 and TRBJ2-7, with D possibly matching TRBD2 (6 bases). Germline V lookup: CDR1 SGHDT, CDR2 YYEEEE. The CDR3 length is 13 residues. V was cut by 0 bases and J by 6 bases, with 10 bases left in between. This CDR3 is CASSLGRRGEQYF. The CDR3 bases are TGTGCCAGCAGCTTGGGGAGGAGGGGCGAGCAGTACTTC.

This clone came up a few times. CDR3 DNA: TGCGCCAGCAGCGCCCGGGACAGGTCTTTCAATCAGCCCCAGCATTTT. Translated, it gives CASSARDRSFNQPQHF. The V call is TRBV4-1, the J call TRBJ1-5; 8 bases agree with TRBD1. Germline V lookup: CDR1 MGHRA, CDR2 YSYEKL. The CDR3 extends over 16 amino acids. Trimming cost V 5 bases and J 3 bases; bases outside gene matches: 9.

V is TRBV5-1 and J is TRBJ2-3; 12 bases agree with TRBD2. This CDR3 has 16 residues. Trimming cost V 3 bases and J 0 bases; bases outside gene matches: 2. The germline gives CDR1 SGHRS, CDR2 YFSETQ. The CDR3 sequence is CASSSGTSGSTDTQYF. The CDR3 bases are TGCGCCAGCAGCTCCGGGACTAGCGGGAGCACAGATACGCAGTATTTT.

Written as DNA, the CDR3 is TGTGCCAGCAGCCGACCGGGACTAGCGGGAGTCGATGAGCAGTTCTTC. Protein: CASSRPGLAGVDEQFF. The chain employs TRBV28 and TRBJ2-1; TRBD2 matches 14 bases. Germline V gene sequence: CDR1 MDHEN, CDR2 SYDVKM. Unmatched junction bases numbered 9, after V lost 6 bases and J lost 8 bases. CDR3 length: 16 amino acids. Supplemented by reference TRBV28 and TRBJ2-1, the full variable domain reads DVKVTQSSRYLVKRTGEKVFLECVQDMDHENMFWYRQDPGLGLRLIYFSYDVKMKEKGDIPEGYSVSREKKERFSLILESASTNQTSMYLCASSRPGLAGVDEQFFGPGTRLTVL.

The rearrangement links TRBV28 to TRBJ1-2, with D perhaps TRBD1 (5 bases). Germline values: CDR1 MDHEN, CDR2 SYDVKM. The CDR3 extends over 14 amino acids. V shed 1 base and J shed 7 bases, with 13 bases lying between them. The CDR3 spells CASSLSPSQGGYTF. DNA of the CDR3: TGTGCCAGCAGTTTATCCCCCAGCCAGGGTGGCTACACCTTC.

The chain employs TRBV7-8 and TRBJ2-2; tentatively, D is TRBD2 (5 bases). Per the germline V gene, CDR1 is SGHVS and CDR2 is FQNEAQ. The CDR3 has 16 residues. V lost 2 bases to trimming and J lost 3 bases, with 13 bases between them. The chain's CDR3 is CASSLKTRSYTGELFF. The CDR3 coding sequence is TGTGCCAGCAGCTTAAAAACTAGGTCATACACCGGGGAGCTGTTTTTT.

The chain joins TRBV9 to TRBJ1-1; D remains ambiguous. Trimming shortened V by 4 bases and J by 3 bases, and 7 bases separated the two germline ends. This CDR3 is 12 amino acids long. Germline V CDR1 and CDR2: SGDLS, YYNGEE. The CDR3 DNA follows: TGTGCCAGCAGCCCTGACTACACTGAAGCTTTCTTT. Translated, it gives CASSPDYTEAFF.

This clone has more than one count but fewer than ten. The chain's CDR3 is CASSSGLPAGELFF. The DNA for the CDR3 is TGTGCCAGCAGCTCGGGACTACCAGCCGGGGAGCTGTTTTTT. This chain connects TRBV5-4 to TRBJ2-2; 7 bases are shared with TRBD2. V dropped 3 bases and J dropped 6; count of bases not matched to a gene: 5. Germline V gene sequence: CDR1 SGHNT, CDR2 YYREEE (reference sequence). This CDR3 spans 14 amino acids.

The V gene is TRBV7-3, the J gene TRBJ2-5; 11 bases are a match to TRBD2. Germline CDR1 is SGHTA and CDR2 is FQGTGA. The CDR3 spans 15 residues. Trimming at V came to 5 bases and at J to 1 base, leaving 3 bases not matched to a gene. The chain's CDR3 is CASSRGTSGQETQYF. As DNA, the CDR3 is TGTGCCAGCAGCCGAGGGACTAGCGGCCAAGAGACCCAGTACTTC.

The chain is built from TRBV30 and TRBJ1-2; D perhaps matches TRBD1 (6 bases). Deletions cut 8 bases from V and 12 bases from J, with 19 bases between. CDR1 GTSNPN and CDR2 SVGIG come from the germline V gene (reference sequence). The CDR3 has 11 residues. The CDR3: CARGGLQGHTF. The CDR3 DNA reads as TGTGCCCGCGGGGGGCTACAAGGCCACACCTTC.

In its sample, this clone was seen a few times. The rearrangement links TRBV28 to TRBJ1-2; D is perhaps TRBD1 (6 bases). The length of the CDR3 is 14 residues. Looked up from germline, CDR1 is MDHEN and CDR2 is SYDVKM. The V and J ends lost 7 bases and 8 bases respectively, with 20 bases between them. The CDR3 nucleotides read TGTGCCAGCATTAGCTCGGGGGGCGGATGGGGCTACACCTTC. Its translation is CASISSGGGWGYTF.

The chain combines TRBV6-5 with TRBJ1-1, with TRBD1 matching over 9 bases. The CDR3 length is 14 residues. CDR1 is MNHEY, CDR2 SVGAGI, per germline. J was trimmed by 3 bases and V by 6 bases; bases with no gene match: 5. The CDR3 here is CASRWTGADTEAFF. The DNA of the CDR3 is TGTGCCAGCAGATGGACAGGGGCGGACACTGAAGCTTTCTTT.

In this sample, this clone turned up a few times. The rearrangement links TRBV30 to TRBJ1-2, with 9 bases matching TRBD1. Germline V gene lookup returns CDR1 GTSNPN and CDR2 SVGIG (reference sequence). With V trimmed by 0 bases and J by 8 bases, 7 bases remained unmatched. The CDR3 has 14 residues. CDR3 bases: TGTGCCTGGAGTGTATCGGGACAGGGTGTCGGCTACACCTTC. This translates into CAWSVSGQGVGYTF. Looking up the rest from reference TRBV30 and TRBJ1-2 gives the full variable domain: SQTIHQWPATLVQPVGSPLSLECTVEGTSNPNLYWYRQAAGRGLQLLFYSVGIGQISSEVPQNLSASRPQDRQFILSSKKLLLSDSGFYLCAWSVSGQGVGYTFGSGTRLTVV.

The chain couples TRBV2 to TRBJ1-6; D unclear. Germline V gene sequence: CDR1 SNHLY, CDR2 FYNNEI. There are 14 residues in the CDR3. Trimming removed 8 bases from V and 0 bases from J, with 8 bases in between. This chain's CDR3 is CASGGSSYNSPLHF. DNA of the CDR3: TGTGCCAGCGGCGGGAGCTCCTATAATTCACCCCTCCACTTT.

V gene TRBV28 combines with J gene TRBJ1-2, with 9 nucleotides matching TRBD1. The CDR3 loop spans 14 amino acids. V lost 6 bases to trimming and J lost 8 bases; unmatched junction nucleotides: 10. The V gene's germline CDR1 is MDHEN and CDR2 SYDVKM. The CDR3 DNA is TGTGCCAGCAGCCGGGACAGGGTGCTGGCGGGCTACACCTTC. This sequence encodes CASSRDRVLAGYTF.

The rearrangement links TRBV5-6 to TRBJ1-1; D unresolved. The length of the CDR3 is 13 residues. Germline lookup yields CDR1 SGHDT and CDR2 YYEEEE. Trimming shortened V by 0 bases and J by 7 bases, and 10 bases separated the two germline ends. Here the CDR3 reads CASSLGRAGEAFF. CDR3 nucleotides: TGTGCCAGCAGCTTGGGGAGGGCCGGTGAAGCTTTCTTT. The entire variable domain, with the rest obtained from reference TRBV5-6 and TRBJ1-1, is as follows: DAGVTQSPTHLIKTRGQQVTLRCSPKSGHDTVSWYQQALGQGPQFIFQYYEEEERQRGNFPDRFSGHQFPNYSSELNVNALLLGDSALYLCASSLGRAGEAFFGQGTRLTVV.